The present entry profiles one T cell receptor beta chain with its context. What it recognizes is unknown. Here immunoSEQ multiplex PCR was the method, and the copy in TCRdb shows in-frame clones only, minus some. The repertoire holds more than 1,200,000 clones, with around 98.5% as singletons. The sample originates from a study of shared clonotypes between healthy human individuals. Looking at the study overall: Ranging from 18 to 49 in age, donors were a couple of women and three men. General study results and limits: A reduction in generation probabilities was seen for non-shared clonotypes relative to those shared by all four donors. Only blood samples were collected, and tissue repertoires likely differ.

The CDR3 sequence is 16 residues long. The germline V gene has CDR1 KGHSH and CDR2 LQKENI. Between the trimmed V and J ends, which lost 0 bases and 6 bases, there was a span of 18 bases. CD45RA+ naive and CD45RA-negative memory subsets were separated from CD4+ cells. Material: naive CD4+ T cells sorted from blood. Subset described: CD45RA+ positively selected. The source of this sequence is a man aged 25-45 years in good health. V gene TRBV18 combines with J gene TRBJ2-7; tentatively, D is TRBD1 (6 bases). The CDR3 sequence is CASSPPSVGQKAEQYF. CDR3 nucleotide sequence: TGTGCCAGCTCACCACCATCCGTTGGACAGAAGGCCGAGCAGTACTTC.